Below, 15 T cell receptor beta chains from the same sample are listed, as sequenced in a study of glioma-infiltrating T cells. Amplification of TCR alpha and beta CDR3 regions from RNA used iRepertoire nested multiplex PCR. MiXCR, run by TCRdb on the multiplex PCR reads, gives a single entry per CDR3 protein. The data contain 170,000 or so distinct CDR3 sequences, around 40% of them singletons. The sequenced material came from glioma tissue, nonneoplastic brain tissue, or PBMCs (not recorded which). The receptors come from a human donor with low-grade glioma or glioblastoma, undergoing nonglioma brain surgery, or in good health (not recorded which).

The rearrangement joins TRBV29-1 to TRBJ2-3; unclear D gene. Trimming pared 0 bases from V and 8 bases from J, leaving 6 bases between. The V gene's germline CDR1 is SQVTM and CDR2 ANQGSEA. The CDR3 length is 11 residues. The CDR3 nucleotides read TGCAGCGTTGAAGATCCTGGTACGCAGTATTTT. This gives the protein CSVEDPGTQYF.

Comment on this clonotype: Its ends do not fully match the called genes, so a read error is possible. The V and J genes are TRBV28 and TRBJ2-7; D is possibly TRBD2 (5 bases). There are 13 residues in the CDR3. The germline CDR1 and CDR2 sequences are MDHEN and SYDVKM. This chain's CDR3 is CASSFSVTYEQCF. The CDR3 DNA is TGTGCCAGCAGTTTTAGCGTAACCTACGAGCAGTGCTTC.

A few counts support this clonotype. The genes are TRBV20-1 and TRBJ2-5; D remains ambiguous. The CDR3 runs 18 residues. Trimming removed 4 bases from V and 7 bases from J, with 31 bases in between. The germline V gene has CDR1 DFQATT and CDR2 SNEGSKA (reference sequence). CDR3 residues: CSAILGPQANLPVGTQYF. CDR3 nucleotide sequence: TGCAGTGCTATACTCGGCCCGCAGGCTAATCTTCCTGTAGGGACCCAGTACTTC.

This sequence joins TRBV27 and TRBJ2-1; D perhaps matches TRBD2 (6 bases). Germline V lookup: CDR1 MNHEY, CDR2 SMNVEV (reference sequence). V lost 5 bases, J lost 7 bases, and 24 bases lay in between. The CDR3 totals 17 residues. CDR3 loop: CASSQPTTRGRLNEQFF. CDR3 sequence (DNA): TGTGCCAGCAGTCAACCGACGACTAGAGGGAGGTTGAATGAGCAGTTCTTC.

Many counts were recorded for this clonotype. This chain uses TRBV3-1 with TRBJ2-1, with TRBD1 identical over 11 bases. The CDR3 extends over 15 amino acids. The germline gives CDR1 LGHDT, CDR2 YNNKEL (reference sequence). Unmatched junction bases numbered 8, after V lost 4 bases and J lost 9 bases. The CDR3 here is CASSPGTGGWSEQFF. The DNA of the CDR3 is TGTGCCAGCAGCCCCGGGACAGGGGGTTGGAGTGAGCAGTTCTTC.

Comment on this clonotype: Given a much more abundant clone one base away, this may be a read error. For the CDR3, the DNA is TGTGCCAGCAGACCACCAGGGGAGAATGAGCAGTTCTTC. This encodes CASRPPGENEQFF. The chain links TRBV6-2 or TRBV6-3 to TRBJ2-1, with D possibly matching TRBD1 (6 bases). This CDR3 comprises 13 residues. Per germline, CDR1 MNHEY and CDR2 SVGEGT. V lost 6 bases to trimming and J lost 7 bases, with 13 bases between them.

This clonotype occurred many times. The chain is built from TRBV25-1 and TRBJ2-7, with D uncertain. V was pared by 6 bases and J by 7 bases, with 7 bases between. The length of the CDR3 is 10 residues. Germline loops: CDR1 MGHDK, CDR2 SYGVNS. The CDR3 spells CASSRGEQYF. The CDR3 nucleotides are TGTGCCAGCAGCAGAGGAGAGCAGTACTTC.

The genes are TRBV6-2 or TRBV6-3 and TRBJ2-3; 11 bases match TRBD2. The germline CDR1 and CDR2 sequences are MNHEY and SVGEGT. There are 16 residues in the CDR3. J lost 5 bases, V lost 6 bases, and 10 bases had no gene match. The CDR3 region has the DNA TGTGCCAGCAGCATAGCGGGAGGGGTGGTTCGAGATACGCAGTATTTT. Its protein product is CASSIAGGVVRDTQYF.

As for this clonotype: A much larger clone is a single base away; this may be a read error. The genes are TRBV20-1 and TRBJ2-7; 7 bases map to TRBD1. Unmatched junction bases numbered 19, after V lost 3 bases and J lost 2 bases. The CDR3 has 18 residues. Germline CDR1 DFQATT, CDR2 SNEGSKA (reference sequence). This CDR3 reads CSASSGTAPFGDTYEQYF. The CDR3 coding sequence is TGCAGTGCTAGTTCCGGGACAGCGCCTTTTGGAGATACCTACGAGCAGTACTTC.

This clonotype was counted at least ten times. The V call is TRBV28, the J call TRBJ1-1; 7 positions agree with TRBD1. Germline CDR1 and CDR2: MDHEN and SYDVKM. With V trimmed by 3 bases and J by 4 bases, 11 bases remained unmatched. This CDR3 spans 16 amino acids. The CDR3 loop reads CASSLGGGGGVTEAFF. CDR3 DNA sequence: TGTGCCAGCAGTTTGGGGGGAGGGGGCGGTGTCACTGAAGCTTTCTTT.

Comments on this clonotype: One junction end disagrees with the germline gene, perhaps due to a read error. This chain joins TRBV20-1 and TRBJ1-4; D is possibly TRBD1 (5 bases). CDR1 and CDR2 from the germline V gene are DFQATT and SNEGSKA (reference sequence). The CDR3 is 17 residues long. The CDR3 sequence is CSARSPGQVGFNEKMFF. CDR3 DNA sequence: TGCAGTGCTAGATCCCCTGGACAAGTGGGCTTTAATGAAAAAATGTTTTTT.

This clonotype has ten or more counts. The chain recombines TRBV28 with TRBJ2-3; TRBD1 might be the D (5 bases). V shed 6 bases and J shed 4 bases, with 17 bases lying between them. CDR1 and CDR2 (germline): MDHEN, SYDVKM. The CDR3 is 15 residues long. The CDR3 protein is CASRHSGPSADTQYF. The DNA of the CDR3 is TGTGCCAGCAGACATTCAGGGCCCAGCGCAGATACGCAGTATTTT.

About this clonotype itself: This may be a read error, as it is one base from a much larger clone. The conserved phenylalanine or tryptophan normally closing the CDR3 is absent here, so this likely arose from a read error. V is TRBV20-1 and J is TRBJ2-7; 9 positions match TRBD2. The length of the CDR3 is 15 residues. CDR1 and CDR2 (germline): DFQATT, SNEGSKA (reference sequence). J was trimmed by 3 bases and V by 1 base; bases with no gene match: 7. The CDR3 DNA follows: TGCAGTGCTAGAGGTCTAGCGGGAATGTACTACGAGCAGTACTTA. Translation gives CSARGLAGMYYEQYL.

Regarding this clonotype: This may stem from a read error, because a much larger clone lies one nucleotide away. The V and J genes are TRBV20-1 and TRBJ2-3; 9 nucleotides align to TRBD2. The V gene's germline CDR1 is DFQATT and CDR2 SNEGSKA (reference sequence). The ends lost 0 bases at V and 5 bases at J; junction bases unmatched: 6. The CDR3 consists of 15 residues. DNA of the CDR3: TGCAGTGCTAGAGAGGCTAGCGGGATGAAAGATACGCAGTATTTT. This sequence encodes CSAREASGMKDTQYF.

The chain couples TRBV29-1 to TRBJ2-3; D is perhaps TRBD2 (5 bases). V was cut by 6 bases and J by 3 bases, with 13 bases left in between. In germline, CDR1 is SQVTM, CDR2 ANQGSEA. The CDR3 sequence is 13 residues long. CDR3 DNA sequence: TGCAGCGTAGGCCAGCGGTTAACAGATACGCAGTATTTT. Its protein is CSVGQRLTDTQYF.